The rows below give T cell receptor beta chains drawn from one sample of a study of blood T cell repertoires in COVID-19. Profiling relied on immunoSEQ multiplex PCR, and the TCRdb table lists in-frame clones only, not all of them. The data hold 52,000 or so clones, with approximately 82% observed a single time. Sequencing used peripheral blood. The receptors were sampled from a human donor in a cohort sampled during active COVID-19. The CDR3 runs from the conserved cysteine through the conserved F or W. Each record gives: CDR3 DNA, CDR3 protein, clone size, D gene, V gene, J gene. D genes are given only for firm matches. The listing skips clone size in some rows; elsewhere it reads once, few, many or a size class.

CDR3nt: TGTGCCAGCAGCCCCCGAGGGGACAGGGTCCGATCTGGAAACACCATATATTTT
CDR3aa: CASSPRGDRVRSGNTIYF
abundance: .
d_gene: TRBD1
v_gene: TRBV9
j_gene: TRBJ1-3

CDR3nt: TGTGCCAGCTCACCGCAGGGGCAAGAGACCCAGTACTTC
CDR3aa: CASSPQGQETQYF
abundance: .
d_gene: .
v_gene: TRBV18
j_gene: TRBJ2-5

CDR3nt: TGTGCCAGCAGTCGAACTACAGGGGGCGGAATGTATGGCTACACCTTC
CDR3aa: CASSRTTGGGMYGYTF
abundance: .
d_gene: TRBD1
v_gene: TRBV6-6
j_gene: TRBJ1-2

CDR3nt: TGTGCCAGCACCCCGGGACAGGGATCCTACGAGCAGTACTTC
CDR3aa: CASTPGQGSYEQYF
abundance: .
d_gene: TRBD1
v_gene: TRBV14
j_gene: TRBJ2-7

CDR3nt: TGTGCCAGCAGCCAGGGAGAGTTTGGCTACACCTTC
CDR3aa: CASSQGEFGYTF
abundance: few
d_gene: .
v_gene: TRBV3-1/TRBV3-2
j_gene: TRBJ1-2

CDR3nt: TGTGCCAGCCAGTCTAGCGGTAAAGAGACCCAGTACTTC
CDR3aa: CASQSSGKETQYF
abundance: .
d_gene: TRBD2
v_gene: TRBV28
j_gene: TRBJ2-5

CDR3nt: TGCGCCAGCAGCCAAAAATCCGGGACAGGGGTCAATGAGCAGTTCTTC
CDR3aa: CASSQKSGTGVNEQFF
abundance: .
d_gene: TRBD1
v_gene: TRBV4-1
j_gene: TRBJ2-1

CDR3nt: TGTGCCAGCAGTTTGGGGAGGAAATTCTACGAGCAGTACTTC
CDR3aa: CASSLGRKFYEQYF
abundance: .
d_gene: .
v_gene: TRBV27
j_gene: TRBJ2-7

CDR3nt: TGTGCCAGCAGCTTATTCGACAGGCTAAGACAAGAGACCCAGTACTTC
CDR3aa: CASSLFDRLRQETQYF
abundance: .
d_gene: .
v_gene: TRBV11-2
j_gene: TRBJ2-5

CDR3nt: TGCGCCAGCAGCCAAGGACAGAACTACGAGCAGTACTTC
CDR3aa: CASSQGQNYEQYF
abundance: .
d_gene: .
v_gene: TRBV4-3
j_gene: TRBJ2-7

CDR3nt: TGTGCCAGCAGTGAAAAGAGGCCAGCTGAAGCTTTCTTT
CDR3aa: CASSEKRPAEAFF
abundance: .
d_gene: .
v_gene: TRBV6-1
j_gene: TRBJ1-1

CDR3nt: TGTGCCAGCAGGGGGACAGTAAACATTCAGTACTTC
CDR3aa: CASRGTVNIQYF
abundance: .
d_gene: TRBD1
v_gene: TRBV6-5
j_gene: TRBJ2-4

CDR3nt: TGTGCCAGCAGCCAAGACCATCAGGGGTTGTACGAGCAGTACTTC
CDR3aa: CASSQDHQGLYEQYF
abundance: .
d_gene: .
v_gene: TRBV3-1/TRBV3-2
j_gene: TRBJ2-7

CDR3nt: TGTGCCAGCAGCGCCAGCGGGACTCTCCTCGCCGGGGAGCTGTTTTTT
CDR3aa: CASSASGTLLAGELFF
abundance: .
d_gene: TRBD2
v_gene: TRBV9
j_gene: TRBJ2-2

CDR3nt: TGTGCCAGCAGAGAGGGAGGGTCCCAGCATTTT
CDR3aa: CASREGGSQHF
abundance: .
d_gene: .
v_gene: TRBV6-5
j_gene: TRBJ1-5

CDR3nt: TGTGCCAGCAGTGTCGGGGTGAGGGCTTTCTTT
CDR3aa: CASSVGVRAFF
abundance: few
d_gene: .
v_gene: TRBV2
j_gene: TRBJ1-1

CDR3nt: TGTGCCAGCAGCCGGGGGAAGACAGATACGCAGTATTTT
CDR3aa: CASSRGKTDTQYF
abundance: .
d_gene: .
v_gene: TRBV2
j_gene: TRBJ2-3

CDR3nt: TGCGCCAGCAGCCCGGGACTAGCGGGGGGCCGCTCCTACAATGAGCAGTTCTTC
CDR3aa: CASSPGLAGGRSYNEQFF
abundance: .
d_gene: TRBD2
v_gene: TRBV5-1
j_gene: TRBJ2-1

CDR3nt: TGTGCCTGGACCGACCAGGGGTCCTATGGCTACACCTTC
CDR3aa: CAWTDQGSYGYTF
abundance: .
d_gene: .
v_gene: TRBV30
j_gene: TRBJ1-2

CDR3nt: TGTGCCAGCAGCCCATACAATGAGCAGTTCTTC
CDR3aa: CASSPYNEQFF
abundance: .
d_gene: .
v_gene: TRBV7-9
j_gene: TRBJ2-1

CDR3nt: TGTGCCAGCAGCAATCCCGACAGGCAACATCTGGGCGAGCAGTACTTC
CDR3aa: CASSNPDRQHLGEQYF
abundance: few
d_gene: .
v_gene: TRBV11-2
j_gene: TRBJ2-7

CDR3nt: TGTGCCAGCAGTGACTTACTAGCTGTGGAAAATACGCAGTATTTT
CDR3aa: CASSDLLAVENTQYF
abundance: few
d_gene: .
v_gene: TRBV2
j_gene: TRBJ2-3

CDR3nt: TGCAGCGTTGGACAGGGGGGAGATACGCAGTATTTT
CDR3aa: CSVGQGGDTQYF
abundance: .
d_gene: TRBD1
v_gene: TRBV29-1
j_gene: TRBJ2-3

CDR3nt: TGCAGCGTCATCCCTCGAGGAGGGGAGGGGGAGACCCAGTACTTC
CDR3aa: CSVIPRGGEGETQYF
abundance: .
d_gene: TRBD2
v_gene: TRBV29-1
j_gene: TRBJ2-5

CDR3nt: TGTGCCAGCAGCTTGGCCACGGGACAGGGGGCCTACGAGCAGTACTTC
CDR3aa: CASSLATGQGAYEQYF
abundance: .
d_gene: TRBD1
v_gene: TRBV5-5
j_gene: TRBJ2-7